A selection of T cell receptor beta chains follows, all from one sample in a study of T cell responses to AZD1222 COVID-19 vaccine. Measured with immunoSEQ multiplex PCR; TCRdb has only the in-frame clones, and not every one. The table has 98,000 or so clones, roughly 87% seen once; the top ten hold approximately 3%. Specimen: peripheral blood, collected on day 0 of MenACWY control vaccination. These receptors were taken from an adult in good health. The CDR3 runs from the conserved cysteine through the conserved F or W. A D gene is named only where the DNA matches it firmly. Size tells how often a clone was seen (once, few, many) or the class of an expanded clone, and some rows leave it out.

>-|TRBV5-5|13|TRBJ2-7|-
TGTGCCAGCAGCTTGAGCGGATGGGACGAGCAGTACTTC
CASSLSGWDEQYF
>-|TRBV6-6|18|TRBJ2-6|TRBD1
TGTGCCAGCAGTCGTACATGGACAGGGGGGTCTGGGGCCAACGTCCTGACTTTC
CASSRTWTGGSGANVLTF
>-|TRBV11-2|15|TRBJ2-7|-
TGTGCCAGCAGCTTAGATAGGCTGAGGGGGTACGAGCAGTACTTC
CASSLDRLRGYEQYF
>-|TRBV28|16|TRBJ2-3|TRBD1
TGTGCCAGCAGTCCAACGACAGGGAAGGGCACAGATACGCAGTATTTT
CASSPTTGKGTDTQYF
>-|TRBV5-1|16|TRBJ2-3|-
TGCGCCAGCAGGCTCCAGGGCCTCCCCGTCACAGATACGCAGTATTTT
CASRLQGLPVTDTQYF
>-|TRBV3-1/TRBV3-2|17|TRBJ2-7|-
TGTGCCAGCAGCCAAGTGTCCGGCAGGGATTCCCGCTACGAGCAGTACTTC
CASSQVSGRDSRYEQYF
>-|TRBV28|11|TRBJ2-1|-
TGTGCCAGCAGTTCGGGGTTGGAGCAGTTCTTC
CASSSGLEQFF
>-|TRBV4-3|14|TRBJ2-3|-
TGCGCCAGCAGCCGGGGGTCGGCGACAGATACGCAGTATTTT
CASSRGSATDTQYF
>-|TRBV7-3|13|TRBJ2-2|-
TGTGCCAGCAGCCCGAGGAGGGCCGGGGAGCTGTTTTTT
CASSPRRAGELFF
>-|TRBV2|14|TRBJ2-7|-
TGTGCCAGCAGGGACCCAAGGAGCTCCTACGAGCAGTACTTC
CASRDPRSSYEQYF
>once|TRBV9|16|TRBJ2-2|TRBD1
TGTGCCAGCAGCGTAGACGGGACAGTAAACACCGGGGAGCTGTTTTTT
CASSVDGTVNTGELFF
>-|TRBV6-5|13|TRBJ1-1|-
TGTGCCACCAACCTCCGGGTGTGGACTGAAGCTTTCTTT
CATNLRVWTEAFF
>-|TRBV10-1|12|TRBJ2-1|TRBD1
TGCGCCAGCAGTGATGAGGGGGCACGGCAGTTCTTC
CASSDEGARQFF
>-|TRBV2|14|TRBJ1-2|TRBD1
TGTGCCAGCAGGGGCGGGGCAGGGGGCTATGGCTACACCTTC
CASRGGAGGYGYTF
>few|TRBV6-1|19|TRBJ1-2|-
TGTGCCAGCAGTGAAGCCTTTTCCAGGGGTACCTTCATCACGAAGGGCTACACCTTC
CASSEAFSRGTFITKGYTF
>-|TRBV4-2|14|TRBJ1-2|-
TGTGCCAGCAGCCAAGATTCGGCGGACTATGGCTACACCTTC
CASSQDSADYGYTF
>-|TRBV11-2|17|TRBJ2-3|-
TGTGCCAGCAGCTTAAATGCCGACGGGGGTGTCACAGATACGCAGTATTTT
CASSLNADGGVTDTQYF
>-|TRBV7-9|12|TRBJ1-1|-
TGTGCCAGCAGCTTAGGGGAGGGTGAAGCTTTCTTT
CASSLGEGEAFF
>-|TRBV13|13|TRBJ2-1|-
TGTGCCAGCAGCTTAATGGGGGCTAATGAGCAGTTCTTC
CASSLMGANEQFF
>-|TRBV19|12|TRBJ1-5|-
TGTGCCACCGGACAGCCTAATCAGCCCCAGCATTTT
CATGQPNQPQHF
>-|TRBV28|14|TRBJ2-5|TRBD2
TGTGCCAGCACCCGGTTAGCGGGGCTGGAGACCCAGTACTTC
CASTRLAGLETQYF
>-|TRBV12-3/TRBV12-4|13|TRBJ2-3|-
TGTGCCAGCAGCCCACGGGCGACAGATACGCAGTATTTT
CASSPRATDTQYF
>-|TRBV7-3|16|TRBJ2-3|-
TGTGCTTCCGGGCCCGCGGGGGCCCCGTACACAGATACGCAGTATTTT
CASGPAGAPYTDTQYF
>once|TRBV9|15|TRBJ1-1|-
TGTGCCAGCAGCGTAGGGGGGTGGGACACGGCTGAAGCTTTCTTT
CASSVGGWDTAEAFF
>-|TRBV7-9|16|TRBJ1-4|-
TGTGCCAGCAGCTTAGTATCGGGCGCAACTAATGAAAAACTGTTTTTT
CASSLVSGATNEKLFF
>-|TRBV5-1|13|TRBJ1-6|-
TGCGCCAGCAGGGTCAGCTATAATTCACCCCTCCACTTT
CASRVSYNSPLHF
>-|TRBV10-2|14|TRBJ2-2|TRBD1
TGCGCCAGCAGAAACTTACAGGGGGCCGGGGAGCTGTTTTTT
CASRNLQGAGELFF
>-|TRBV4-2|21|TRBJ2-3|TRBD2
TGTGCCAGCAGCCCGACTAGCGGGGGGCCTCGGCCCCTCGCAGGCACAGATACGCAGTATTTT
CASSPTSGGPRPLAGTDTQYF
>-|TRBV6-2/TRBV6-3|14|TRBJ2-3|TRBD1
TGTGCCAGCAGTTACCGGCAGGGGGCCAATACGCAGTATTTT
CASSYRQGANTQYF
>-|TRBV10-2|16|TRBJ2-5|TRBD2
TGCGCCAGCAGTGATTATCGGGGGGGAATCCAAGAGACCCAGTACTTC
CASSDYRGGIQETQYF
>few|TRBV24-1|14|TRBJ2-2|-
TGTGCCACCAGTGATTTTCCAGAATCCGGGGAGCTGTTTTTT
CATSDFPESGELFF
>-|TRBV4-3|15|TRBJ1-1|-
TGCGCCAGCAGCCCACAGGAGCTTACGAACACTGAAGCTTTCTTT
CASSPQELTNTEAFF
>-|TRBV5-1|14|TRBJ1-6|-
TGCGCCAGCAGCTTAGCTCAGGATAATTCACCCCTCCACTTT
CASSLAQDNSPLHF
>-|TRBV2|12|TRBJ1-1|TRBD1
TGTGCCAGCAGGGACAGGTTTACTGAAGCTTTCTTT
CASRDRFTEAFF
>-|TRBV6-2/TRBV6-3|12|TRBJ1-1|TRBD1
TGTGCCAGCAGTAGGGGGCAGACTGAAGCTTTCTTT
CASSRGQTEAFF
>-|TRBV25-1|13|TRBJ2-7|TRBD2
TGTGCCAGCAGTGTAGCGGGGGGATCCGAGCAGTACTTC
CASSVAGGSEQYF
>-|TRBV6-5|13|TRBJ2-1|-
TGTGCCAGCACCCTCCGCCCTCCCAATGAGCAGTTCTTC
CASTLRPPNEQFF
>once|TRBV5-1|14|TRBJ2-7|-
TGCGCCAGCAGCCACCGAGGGTTGTTCAACGAGCAGTACTTC
CASSHRGLFNEQYF
>once|TRBV24-1|13|TRBJ1-1|-
TGTGCCACCAGTGATTCCGGGAACACTGAAGCTTTCTTT
CATSDSGNTEAFF
>-|TRBV12-2|14|TRBJ1-1|-
TGTGCAAGTCGCTTGAAAAACATGAACACTGAAGCTTTCTTT
CASRLKNMNTEAFF
>-|TRBV5-1|14|TRBJ2-1|TRBD1
TGCGCCAGCAGCCGGACAGGGGTCGACAATGAGCAGTTCTTC
CASSRTGVDNEQFF
>-|TRBV5-4|18|TRBJ2-3|TRBD2
TGTGCCAGCAGCCGGGGGGTAATACGTGGAGGCGACACAGATACGCAGTATTTT
CASSRGVIRGGDTDTQYF
>-|TRBV28|14|TRBJ2-5|-
TGTGCCAGCAGAAGTCCCCGGGTTTGGGAGACCCAGTACTTC
CASRSPRVWETQYF
>-|TRBV7-9|19|TRBJ1-6|-
TGTGCCAGCAGCCCTTCTAGGTTCGTTCGGGGGGACTATAATTCACCCCTCCACTTT
CASSPSRFVRGDYNSPLHF
>-|TRBV7-3|16|TRBJ1-3|TRBD1
TGTGCCAGCAGCAAAACCCCGACAGGGTTGGGAAACACCATATATTTT
CASSKTPTGLGNTIYF
>-|TRBV30|14|TRBJ2-7|-
TGTGCCTGGCGCACCACGGGATCTTTGTACGAGCAGTACTTC
CAWRTTGSLYEQYF
>-|TRBV9|15|TRBJ2-7|-
TGTGCCAGCAGCGTAGGGACAGCCTCTACCTACGAGCAGTACTTC
CASSVGTASTYEQYF
>-|TRBV2|14|TRBJ2-7|-
TGTGCCAGCAGTGTAGAGGTAATAGCCTACGAGCAGTACTTC
CASSVEVIAYEQYF